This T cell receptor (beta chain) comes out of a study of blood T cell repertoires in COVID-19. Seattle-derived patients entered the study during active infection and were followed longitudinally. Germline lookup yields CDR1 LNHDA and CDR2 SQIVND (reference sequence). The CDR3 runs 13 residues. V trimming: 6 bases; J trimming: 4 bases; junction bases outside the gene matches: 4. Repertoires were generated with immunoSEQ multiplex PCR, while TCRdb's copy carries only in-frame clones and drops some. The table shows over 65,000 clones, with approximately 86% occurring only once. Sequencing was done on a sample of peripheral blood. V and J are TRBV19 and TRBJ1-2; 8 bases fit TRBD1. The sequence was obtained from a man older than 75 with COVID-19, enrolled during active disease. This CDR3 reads CASRGDRSYGYTF. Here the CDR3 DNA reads TGTGCCAGTAGGGGGGACAGGTCCTATGGCTACACCTTC.